The clone carrying this T cell receptor beta chain was seen repeatedly, ten times or more. A junction end diverges from the germline sequence, so it may reflect a read error. Stored at -80 C, 2 million PBMCs were the source of the unsorted libraries. Synthesis of cDNA was carried out by template-switch 5'RACE. The reaction used 10-nucleotide random UMIs. From the 5' RACE reads, TCRdb called clonotypes with MiXCR, one entry per CDR3 protein. This sample carries about 82,000 distinct CDR3 sequences, just over 2.5% of them seen once, and the ten largest clones take 1.1%. This record belongs to a study of neurological immune-mediated disorders. The material sequenced was PBMCs. The sequence came from a woman under 40 with multiple sclerosis.

CDR3 sequence: CASSQADTEAFF. The CDR3 bases are TGTGCCAGCAGCCAGGCCGACACAGAAGCTTTCTTT. This chain connects TRBV3-1 to TRBJ1-1; D call uncertain. The CDR3 runs to 12 residues. Germline loops: CDR1 LGHDT, CDR2 YNNKEL (reference sequence).